Below, one T cell receptor beta chain is given with its context. Clones were read by immunoSEQ multiplex PCR, and TCRdb kept only the in-frame ones, dropping some. Here the sample spans tens of thousands of clones, around 81% being singletons. This entry belongs to a study of control samples from healthy donors and cancer patients. Losses at the gene ends were 5 bases for V and 0 bases for J; bases not matched to a gene: 7. The CDR3 contains 16 residues. Germline V gene data show CDR1 as SGHAT and CDR2 as FQNNGV. J is TRBJ1-1 and V is TRBV11-2; 9 bases align to TRBD1. Sequenced material: blood. The receptor was isolated from a man aged 30 to 45 in good health. CDR3 nucleotides: TGTGCCAGCAGCCCGTGGGACAGGGCAGTGAACACTGAAGCTTTCTTT. This sequence encodes CASSPWDRAVNTEAFF.